Listed below are T cell receptor beta chains from one sample, sequenced in a study of T cell responses to AZD1222 COVID-19 vaccine. Profiled with immunoSEQ multiplex PCR; TCRdb holds only in-frame clones, not every one. The top ten clones hold around 1.1% of a sample with some 50,000 clones, around 90% of them seen once. The sample here was peripheral blood, taken 28 days after the second AZD1222 dose. These receptors were obtained from an adult who received the AZD1222 COVID-19 vaccine. Each CDR3 is given with its conserved first and last residue. D genes are given only for firm matches. Only some rows state a clone size, as once, few, many or a class for expanded clones.

size: once; J: TRBJ1-2; D: NA; V: TRBV3-1/TRBV3-2; DNA: TGTGCCAGCAGCCAAGGGCTGGGCGGCTATGGCTACACCTTC; CDR3: CASSQGLGGYGYTF
size: NA; J: TRBJ2-1; D: TRBD1; V: TRBV5-1; DNA: TGCGCCAGCGGGATCGGGACAGGGGGCCATGAGCAGTTCTTC; CDR3: CASGIGTGGHEQFF
size: NA; J: TRBJ1-6; D: TRBD1; V: TRBV3-1/TRBV3-2; DNA: TGTGCCAGCAGCCAAGGGACAGGAGATTCACCCCTCCACTTT; CDR3: CASSQGTGDSPLHF
size: NA; J: TRBJ2-1; D: NA; V: TRBV4-1; DNA: TGCGCCAGCAGCCATGAAGCGGGTGGGGCCTACAATGAGCAGTTCTTC; CDR3: CASSHEAGGAYNEQFF
size: NA; J: TRBJ2-7; D: TRBD2; V: TRBV6-2/TRBV6-3; DNA: TGTGCCAGCAGTTACTCGATTGGACTAGCGGGATTGGCGTACGAGCAGTACTTC; CDR3: CASSYSIGLAGLAYEQYF
size: NA; J: TRBJ1-3; D: TRBD1; V: TRBV24-1; DNA: TGTGCCACCAGTGATGTTAACCGGCGAGGGGGCGCGAACACCATATATTTT; CDR3: CATSDVNRRGGANTIYF
size: once; J: TRBJ1-2; D: TRBD1; V: TRBV7-9; DNA: TGTGCCAGCAGCAAGAGCGACAGGGGGGATGGCTACACCTTC; CDR3: CASSKSDRGDGYTF
size: NA; J: TRBJ2-1; D: TRBD1; V: TRBV19; DNA: TGTGCCAGTAGTAGGGGACAGTTGATGAACTACAATGAGCAGTTCTTC; CDR3: CASSRGQLMNYNEQFF
size: few; J: TRBJ2-7; D: TRBD2; V: TRBV29-1; DNA: TGCAGCGTTACGCCGGGGGGACGCGAGCAGTACTTC; CDR3: CSVTPGGREQYF
size: NA; J: TRBJ1-1; D: NA; V: TRBV19; DNA: TGTGCCAGTAGGCCCCAGGGGTCGGCCACTGAAGCTTTCTTT; CDR3: CASRPQGSATEAFF
size: NA; J: TRBJ2-7; D: NA; V: TRBV7-2; DNA: TGTGCCAGCAGCTTAGTGTTCGGGGGCGAGCAGTACTTC; CDR3: CASSLVFGGEQYF
size: NA; J: TRBJ2-1; D: TRBD1; V: TRBV27; DNA: TGTGCCAGCACCTCCGGGACAGTCTACAATGAGCAGTTCTTC; CDR3: CASTSGTVYNEQFF
size: NA; J: TRBJ1-5; D: NA; V: TRBV27; DNA: TGTGCCAGCAGTTCGGTCAGGGAAAGCAATCAGCCCCAGCATTTT; CDR3: CASSSVRESNQPQHF
size: NA; J: TRBJ1-2; D: NA; V: TRBV21-1; DNA: TGTGCCAGCAGCAAAAGGCAGGCTAACTATGGCTACACCTTC; CDR3: CASSKRQANYGYTF
size: NA; J: TRBJ2-5; D: NA; V: TRBV5-1; DNA: TGCGCCAGCAGCTTGGTGCTGGGGACCCAAGAGACCCAGTACTTC; CDR3: CASSLVLGTQETQYF
size: NA; J: TRBJ2-7; D: TRBD1; V: TRBV30; DNA: TGTGCCTGGGGGACAGGACGGGGGTACTTC; CDR3: CAWGTGRGYF
size: NA; J: TRBJ1-1; D: NA; V: TRBV5-1; DNA: TGCGCCAGCAGCCCGGACAGAGTGAACACTGAAGCTTTCTTT; CDR3: CASSPDRVNTEAFF
size: NA; J: TRBJ2-3; D: NA; V: TRBV2; DNA: TGTGCCGGTCGGAGGGACAGAAGCACAGATACGCAGTATTTT; CDR3: CAGRRDRSTDTQYF
size: NA; J: TRBJ2-7; D: NA; V: TRBV18; DNA: TGTGCCAGCTCACCACGCACAGGTTCCTACGAGCAGTACTTC; CDR3: CASSPRTGSYEQYF
size: NA; J: TRBJ2-1; D: NA; V: TRBV6-5; DNA: TGTGCCAGCAGTTACGTGGTCTACAATGAGCAGTTCTTC; CDR3: CASSYVVYNEQFF
size: NA; J: TRBJ2-4; D: TRBD1; V: TRBV18; DNA: TGTGCCAGCTCACGAGGAGAAGGACAGGAAAACATTCAGTACTTC; CDR3: CASSRGEGQENIQYF
size: NA; J: TRBJ1-2; D: TRBD1; V: TRBV19; DNA: TGTGCCAGTAGTATTGACAGGGGTAGCTATGGCTACACCTTC; CDR3: CASSIDRGSYGYTF
size: NA; J: TRBJ2-2; D: NA; V: TRBV7-2; DNA: TGTGCCAGCAGCTTCACCTCCGCCGGCGGGGAGCTGTTTTTT; CDR3: CASSFTSAGGELFF
size: NA; J: TRBJ2-7; D: TRBD1; V: TRBV6-5; DNA: TGTGCCACAACACCAACAGGGGGCTCCTACGAGCAGTACTTC; CDR3: CATTPTGGSYEQYF
size: NA; J: TRBJ2-1; D: NA; V: TRBV15; DNA: TGTGCCACCAGCAGAGATTCCCCCTCTAGCAATGAGCAGTTCTTC; CDR3: CATSRDSPSSNEQFF
size: NA; J: TRBJ2-2; D: NA; V: TRBV1; DNA: TGCACCAGCAGCCCAGTAGGACTAGCGGGAGAAGGAGACACCGGGGAGCTGTTTTTT; CDR3: CTSSPVGLAGEGDTGELFF
size: NA; J: TRBJ2-2; D: NA; V: TRBV24-1; DNA: TGTGCCACCAGTGAACTACAGGGTACCGGGGAGCTGTTTTTT; CDR3: CATSELQGTGELFF
size: NA; J: TRBJ1-6; D: NA; V: TRBV7-9; DNA: TGTGCCAGCAGCTTAGAATTGGGTTCACCCCTCCACTTT; CDR3: CASSLELGSPLHF
size: NA; J: TRBJ1-3; D: NA; V: TRBV18; DNA: TGTGCCAGCTCACCAGGAGGAACTGGAAACACCATATATTTT; CDR3: CASSPGGTGNTIYF
size: NA; J: TRBJ1-1; D: TRBD1; V: TRBV10-1; DNA: TGCGCCAGCAGAAAAAACAGGGGGGACACTGAAGCTTTCTTT; CDR3: CASRKNRGDTEAFF
size: NA; J: TRBJ1-2; D: NA; V: TRBV5-1; DNA: TGCGCCAGCAGCTTGAGTGGGCAGAACTATGGCTACACCTTC; CDR3: CASSLSGQNYGYTF
size: once; J: TRBJ1-1; D: NA; V: TRBV5-5; DNA: TGTGCCAGCAGGTCCCCTGGGGGCCTAAACACTGAAGCTTTCTTT; CDR3: CASRSPGGLNTEAFF
size: NA; J: TRBJ2-4; D: NA; V: TRBV28; DNA: TGTGCCAGCACCTTTGAGGGAATGAACATTCAGTACTTC; CDR3: CASTFEGMNIQYF
size: few; J: TRBJ1-5; D: NA; V: TRBV15; DNA: TGTGCCACCAGCAGAGATTTGACGGGCGGAAGCAATCAGCCCCAGCATTTT; CDR3: CATSRDLTGGSNQPQHF
size: NA; J: TRBJ2-1; D: NA; V: TRBV20-1; DNA: TGCAGTGCTAGGGGTGGCGTTGAGCAGTTCTTC; CDR3: CSARGGVEQFF
size: NA; J: TRBJ2-3; D: NA; V: TRBV3-1/TRBV3-2; DNA: TGTGCCAGCAGCCAAGGAGACACCAGCACAGATACGCAGTATTTT; CDR3: CASSQGDTSTDTQYF
size: NA; J: TRBJ1-3; D: TRBD1; V: TRBV11-2; DNA: TGTGCCAGCAACAGACAGGGGGCTCTTTCTGGAAACACCATATATTTT; CDR3: CASNRQGALSGNTIYF
size: NA; J: TRBJ2-7; D: TRBD1; V: TRBV7-9; DNA: TGTGCCAGCAGCTTAGCAAAGACGACAGGGATGAGTTCCTACGAGCAGTACTTC; CDR3: CASSLAKTTGMSSYEQYF
size: NA; J: TRBJ2-5; D: TRBD2; V: TRBV3-1/TRBV3-2; DNA: TGTGCCAGCAGCCAAGGACTAGCGGGGGGGAGAAAGGACCAGTACTTC; CDR3: CASSQGLAGGRKDQYF
size: NA; J: TRBJ2-7; D: NA; V: TRBV27; DNA: TGTGCCAGCAGTATAAAGGGTTTTCACTACGAGCAGTACTTC; CDR3: CASSIKGFHYEQYF
size: NA; J: TRBJ1-6; D: NA; V: TRBV6-5; DNA: TGTGCCAGCAGTTGGGGAGGGGGATATAATTCACCCCTCCACTTT; CDR3: CASSWGGGYNSPLHF
size: NA; J: TRBJ2-2; D: TRBD1; V: TRBV28; DNA: TGTGCCAGCAGTCCGGACAGGGCGTGGACCGGGGAGCTGTTTTTT; CDR3: CASSPDRAWTGELFF
size: few; J: TRBJ1-1; D: NA; V: TRBV7-2; DNA: TGTGCCAGCAGCCTTACACAATACACTGAAGCTTTCTTT; CDR3: CASSLTQYTEAFF